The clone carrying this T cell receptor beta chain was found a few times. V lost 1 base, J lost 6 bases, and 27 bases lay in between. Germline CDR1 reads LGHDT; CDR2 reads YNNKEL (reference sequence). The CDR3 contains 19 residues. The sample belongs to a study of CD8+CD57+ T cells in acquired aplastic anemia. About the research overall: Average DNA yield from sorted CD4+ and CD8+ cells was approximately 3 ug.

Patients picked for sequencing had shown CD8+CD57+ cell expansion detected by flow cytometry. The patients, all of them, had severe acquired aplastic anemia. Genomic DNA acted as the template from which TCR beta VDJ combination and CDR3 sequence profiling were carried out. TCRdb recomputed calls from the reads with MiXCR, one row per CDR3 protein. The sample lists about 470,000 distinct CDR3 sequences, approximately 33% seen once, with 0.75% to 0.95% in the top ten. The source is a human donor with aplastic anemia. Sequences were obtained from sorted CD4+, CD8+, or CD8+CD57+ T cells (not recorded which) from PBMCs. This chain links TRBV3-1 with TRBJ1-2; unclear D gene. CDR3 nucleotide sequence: TGTGCCAGCAGCCAAGCCCCCCGGGTAGGGAATCTGGAAGTCGATGGCTACACCTTC. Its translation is CASSQAPRVGNLEVDGYTF.